These T cell receptor beta chains were read from a single sample in a study of response to subunit inactivated influenza vaccine. TCRdb independently ran MiXCR on the RT-PCR reads; one entry per CDR3 protein. The table lists approximately 530,000 distinct CDR3 sequences, roughly 8.2% of them singletons, with 10% to 15% in the top ten. This material consisted of PBMCs from blood, taken roughly 24 months after vaccination. These receptors all stem from a man aged 50-75 years who received an inactivated influenza vaccine. CDR3s include the opening cysteine and the closing phenylalanine or tryptophan. The D gene is left open where the match is weak. Some rows have no size entry. The others give once, few or many, or a class for an expanded clone.

clone_size	v_call	j_call	d_call	cdr3_aa	cdr3_nt
many	TRBV15	TRBJ2-3	TRBD2	CATSRDAGVGSGSADTQYF	TGTGCCACCAGCAGAGATGCAGGGGTGGGTAGCGGGAGTGCAGATACGCAGTATTTT
many	TRBV25-1	TRBJ2-1	.	CASSEPLGQGNYNEQFF	TGTGCCAGCAGTGAACCCCTTGGGCAGGGGAACTACAATGAGCAGTTCTTC
.	TRBV27	TRBJ2-3	.	CAASPGSHTDTQYF	TGTGCCGCCTCCCCGGGCAGCCACACAGATACGCAGTATTTT
few	TRBV4-3	TRBJ2-2	TRBD2	CASSLYPGLENTGELFF	TGCGCCAGCAGCCTATACCCGGGACTAGAAAACACCGGGGAGCTGTTTTTT
.	TRBV20-1	TRBJ2-5	.	CSALMGGLGETQYF	TGCAGTGCTCTGATGGGGGGCTTAGGGGAGACCCAGTACTTC
few	TRBV19	TRBJ2-1	TRBD2	CASSRPLAGDFNEQFF	TGTGCCAGTAGTAGACCGCTGGCGGGAGATTTTAATGAGCAGTTCTTC
many	TRBV12-3/TRBV12-4	TRBJ2-7	.	CASSPGIRYEQYF	TGTGCCAGCAGTCCCGGGATCAGGTACGAGCAGTACTTC
few	TRBV20-1	TRBJ2-5	.	CSASSQGFSGETQYF	TGCAGTGCTAGTTCCCAGGGCTTCAGTGGAGAGACCCAGTACTTC
.	TRBV12-3/TRBV12-4	TRBJ1-5	.	CACRGYSNQPQHF	TGTGCCTGCCGGGGTTATAGCAATCAGCCCCAGCATTTT
.	TRBV12-3/TRBV12-4	TRBJ2-1	TRBD2	CASNLGTNYNEQFF	TGTGCCAGCAACCTCGGGACTAACTACAATGAGCAGTTCTTC
many	TRBV5-1	TRBJ2-1	TRBD2	CASSLALAGSYNEQFF	TGCGCCAGCAGCTTGGCTCTAGCGGGCTCCTACAATGAGCAGTTCTTC
.	TRBV6-2/TRBV6-3	TRBJ2-7	TRBD1	CASMPGTAPYEQYF	TGTGCCAGCATGCCCGGGACAGCGCCCTACGAGCAGTACTTC
.	TRBV11-2	TRBJ2-7	.	CASSQTHPAYEQYF	TGTGCCAGCAGCCAGACTCATCCTGCCTACGAGCAGTACTTC
few	TRBV28	TRBJ1-5	.	CASSLQQTTYSNQPQHF	TGTGCCAGCAGTTTACAGCAGACAACGTATAGCAATCAGCCCCAGCATTTT
.	TRBV5-1	TRBJ1-1	.	CASTLSMNTEAFF	TGCGCCAGCACGCTCAGCATGAACACTGAAGCTTTCTTT
.	TRBV11-2	TRBJ1-1	.	CASSRQGPLAFF	TGTGCCAGCTCGAGGCAGGGGCCCCTGGCTTTCTTT
few	TRBV12-3/TRBV12-4	TRBJ2-2	TRBD2	CASSSTSGGASGELFF	TGTGCCAGCAGTTCCACTAGCGGGGGGGCTTCGGGGGAGCTGTTTTTT
many	TRBV7-9	TRBJ1-2	TRBD1	CASSSSTGGEKYGYTF	TGTGCCAGCAGCTCGTCAACAGGGGGCGAAAAGTATGGCTACACCTTC
.	TRBV6-2/TRBV6-3	TRBJ2-1	TRBD2	CASSYLAGRSYNEQFF	TGTGCCAGCAGTTACCTAGCGGGCCGCTCCTACAATGAGCAGTTCTTC
many	TRBV24-1	TRBJ2-2	TRBD1	CATSDLGTGRTGELFF	TGTGCCACCAGTGATCTGGGGACAGGGAGGACCGGGGAGCTGTTTTTT
.	TRBV9	TRBJ1-6	TRBD1	CASSLGQVGSPLHF	TGTGCCAGCAGCCTTGGACAGGTGGGCTCACCCCTCCACTTT
many	TRBV25-1	TRBJ2-7	.	CASSGSGPITYEQYF	TGTGCCAGCAGTGGCTCGGGACCCATAACCTACGAGCAGTACTTC
few	TRBV20-1	TRBJ2-5	.	CSASGYQETQYF	TGCAGTGCTAGCGGGTACCAGGAGACCCAGTACTTC
many	TRBV2	TRBJ2-1	.	CASSISGFSYNEQFF	TGTGCCAGCAGTATTAGCGGATTCTCCTACAATGAGCAGTTCTTC
few	TRBV12-3/TRBV12-4	TRBJ2-1	TRBD2	CASRGRAGGPVQFF	TGTGCCAGCAGGGGACGGGCGGGGGGGCCGGTGCAGTTCTTC
few	TRBV20-1	TRBJ2-2	TRBD2	CSATPGLQRGAGELFF	TGCAGTGCTACCCCGGGACTACAAAGGGGAGCCGGGGAGCTGTTTTTT
.	TRBV3-1	TRBJ1-6	TRBD1	CASSRRQGLDNSPLHF	TGTGCCAGCAGCCGACGACAGGGGTTGGATAATTCACCCCTCCACTTT
few	TRBV20-1	TRBJ2-3	TRBD2	CSATWRGGLDTQYF	TGCAGTGCTACCTGGCGGGGGGGCCTAGATACGCAGTATTTT
many	TRBV11-2	TRBJ2-5	.	CASSSDLLETQYF	TGTGCCAGCAGCTCGGACCTATTAGAGACCCAGTACTTC
few	TRBV11-1	TRBJ2-1	TRBD2	CASSTPPAGTSSYNEQFF	TGTGCCAGCAGCACTCCTCCCGCCGGGACTAGCTCCTACAATGAGCAGTTCTTC
few	TRBV5-1	TRBJ2-7	TRBD1	CASSPGQLSSYEQYF	TGCGCCAGCAGCCCGGGACAGCTTAGCTCCTACGAGCAGTACTTC
few	TRBV20-1	TRBJ2-1	TRBD2	CSASQAGVNEQFF	TGCAGTGCTAGTCAAGCGGGAGTGAATGAGCAGTTCTTC
.	TRBV3-1	TRBJ1-5	.	CASSQGGALNQPQHF	TGTGCCAGCAGCCAAGGGGGGGCTCTCAATCAGCCCCAGCATTTT
few	TRBV12-3/TRBV12-4	TRBJ2-3	.	CASRGAVSTQYF	TGTGCCAGCCGGGGGGCGGTGAGTACGCAGTATTTT
.	TRBV27	TRBJ1-1	.	CASRNRRMNTEAFF	TGTGCCAGCAGAAACAGGAGGATGAACACTGAAGCTTTCTTT
many	TRBV5-1	TRBJ2-2	.	CASSSGQATGELFF	TGCGCCAGCAGCTCCGGACAAGCCACCGGGGAGCTGTTTTTT
many	TRBV20-1	TRBJ1-2	.	CSAHIPRGARDYGYTF	TGCAGTGCTCATATACCAAGAGGGGCGAGGGACTATGGCTACACCTTC